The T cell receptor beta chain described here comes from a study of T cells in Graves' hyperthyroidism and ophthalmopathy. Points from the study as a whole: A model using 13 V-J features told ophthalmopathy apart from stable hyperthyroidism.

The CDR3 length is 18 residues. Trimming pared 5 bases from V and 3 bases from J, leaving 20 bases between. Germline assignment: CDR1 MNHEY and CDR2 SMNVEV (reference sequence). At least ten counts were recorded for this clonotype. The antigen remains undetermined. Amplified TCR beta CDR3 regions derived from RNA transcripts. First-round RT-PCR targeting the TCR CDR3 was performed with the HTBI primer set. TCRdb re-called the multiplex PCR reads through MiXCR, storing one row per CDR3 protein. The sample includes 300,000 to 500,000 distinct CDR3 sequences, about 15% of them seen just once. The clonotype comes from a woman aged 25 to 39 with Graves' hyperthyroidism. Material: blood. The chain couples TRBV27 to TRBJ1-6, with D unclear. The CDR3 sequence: CASSVFGSSLSYNSPLHF. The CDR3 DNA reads TGTGCCAGCAGTGTCTTTGGGAGTTCCTTAAGCTATAATTCACCCCTCCACTTT.